The 10 T cell receptor beta chains reported below all come from one sample, sequenced in a study of monozygotic twins with inflammatory bowel disease. TCRdb re-called the 5' RACE reads; every CDR3 protein appears as one record, without DNA. The sample data list 300,000 to 400,000 distinct CDR3 sequences. Sequences were obtained from blood. Every receptor here comes from a human donor with ulcerative colitis or Crohn's disease, or a healthy co-twin of an affected twin (not recorded which).

This chain uses TRBV5-4 with TRBJ2-1; with no DNA, the TCRdb D assignment of TRBD1 cannot be verified. The CDR3 totals 15 residues. Germline lookup yields CDR1 SGHNT and CDR2 YYREEE (reference sequence). This CDR3 is CASSYTRTGDNEQFF.

This CDR3 is CASSIRGYNEQFF. V gene TRBV19 combines with J gene TRBJ2-1; TCRdb selects TRBD2, and the lack of DNA leaves this call unchecked. CDR1 is LNHDA, CDR2 SQIVND, per germline (reference sequence). This CDR3 spans 13 amino acids. The whole variable domain, filled in from reference TRBV19 and TRBJ2-1, reads DGGITQSPKYLFRKEGQNVTLSCEQNLNHDAMYWYRQDPGQGLRLIYYSQIVNDFQKGDIAEGYSVSREKKESFPLTVTSAQKNPTAFYLCASSIRGYNEQFFGPGTRLTVL.

The chain carries TRBV7-2 and TRBJ2-7; TCRdb indicates TRBD1, and absent DNA this call remains unverified. The germline CDR1 and CDR2 sequences are SGHTA and FQGNSA. This CDR3 is built from 15 residues. This chain's CDR3 is CASSLATGGNYEQYF.

J is TRBJ1-3 and V is TRBV10-2. Per the germline V gene, CDR1 is WSHSY and CDR2 is SAAADI. CDR3 length: 12 amino acids. The CDR3 spells CASSEEGNTIYF.

The chain recombines TRBV20-1 with TRBJ2-7; TCRdb proposes TRBD1, but this gene call is untestable without DNA. CDR1 and CDR2 from the germline V gene are DFQATT and SNEGSKA (reference sequence). The length of the CDR3 is 14 residues. CDR3 region: CSARGRDRVGEQYF.

The chain employs TRBV7-9 and TRBJ2-1; TCRdb's assignment of TRBD1 cannot be checked, as there is no DNA. Looked up from germline, CDR1 is SEHNR and CDR2 is FQNEAQ (reference sequence). This CDR3 has 15 residues. The CDR3 spells CASSPQRSGTGGLFF.

The chain has TRBV7-2 and TRBJ1-3; TCRdb lists TRBD1, though no DNA is available to test this call. Germline CDR1 is SGHTA and CDR2 is FQGNSA. The CDR3 sequence is 16 residues long. This CDR3 reads CASNLLQGVPGNTIYF.

The chain carries TRBV7-8 and TRBJ1-2; TCRdb's D call, TRBD1, is unchecked because there is no DNA. Per germline, CDR1 SGHVS and CDR2 FQNEAQ. CDR3 length: 16 residues. CDR3 sequence reads: CASSRALQGSNYGYTF.

V usage is TRBV12-3 or TRBV12-4 and J usage is TRBJ2-7; the D gene TCRdb calls, TRBD1, cannot be checked with no DNA. This CDR3 spans 14 amino acids. The CDR3 spells CASGPRQGPYEQYF.

This rearrangement joins TRBV7-2 to TRBJ2-2. Germline CDR1 is SGHTA and CDR2 is FQGNSA. This CDR3 contains 12 residues. The CDR3 reads CASSPRTGELFF. The variable domain in full, completed from reference TRBV7-2 and TRBJ2-2, reads GAGVSQSPSNKVTEKGKDVELRCDPISGHTALYWYRQSLGQGLEFLIYFQGNSAPDKSGLPSDRFSAERTGGSVSTLTIQRTQQEDSAVYLCASSPRTGELFFGEGSRLTVL.